Shown below are 29 T cell receptor beta chains from a single sample sequenced in a study of glioma-infiltrating T cells. Using RNA template, CDR3s of TCR alpha and beta were amplified with iRepertoire arm-PCR. From the multiplex PCR reads, TCRdb called clonotypes with MiXCR, one entry per CDR3 protein. The sample consists of fewer than 250,000 distinct CDR3 sequences, more than 25% of them appearing once. Sequences were obtained from glioma tissue, nonneoplastic brain tissue, or PBMCs (not recorded which). These receptors originate from a human donor with low-grade glioma or glioblastoma, undergoing nonglioma brain surgery, or in good health (not recorded which).

V usage is TRBV5-1 and J usage is TRBJ2-1, with 7 bases lining up with TRBD1. The CDR3 is 16 residues long. The ends lost 0 bases at V and 6 bases at J; junction bases unmatched: 9. CDR1 is SGHRS, CDR2 YFSETQ, per germline. CDR3: CASSLDLTGNGNEQFF. In DNA form, the CDR3 reads TGCGCCAGCAGCTTGGACTTGACAGGGAACGGCAATGAGCAGTTCTTC.

This chain uses TRBV19 with TRBJ2-1, with D uncertain. Germline V gene lookup returns CDR1 LNHDA and CDR2 SQIVND (reference sequence). The CDR3 runs 13 residues. The V and J ends lost 4 bases and 9 bases respectively, with 13 bases between them. CDR3: CASSTGPRFEQFF. The CDR3 nucleotides are TGTGCCAGTAGTACCGGCCCTCGGTTTGAGCAGTTCTTC.

This clonotype was found many times. The chain couples TRBV27 to TRBJ1-5; D is unclear. Trimming cost V 3 bases and J 2 bases, with 11 bases left between them. This CDR3 region has 15 residues. Germline lookup yields CDR1 MNHEY and CDR2 SMNVEV (reference sequence). CDR3 residues: CASSLVGLGNQPQHF. CDR3 in DNA: TGTGCCAGCAGTTTGGTAGGGTTGGGCAATCAGCCCCAGCATTTT.

This clonotype showed up just a few times. Possible read error: a much larger clone is one base away. V is TRBV11-2 and J is TRBJ2-3; 12 bases line up with TRBD2. This CDR3 comprises 15 residues. Germline V gives CDR1 SGHAT, CDR2 FQNNGV. V lost 5 bases to trimming and J lost 5 bases; unmatched junction nucleotides: 5. CDR3 sequence reads: CASSPRLAGEDTQYF. CDR3 DNA: TGTGCCAGCAGCCCCCGACTAGCGGGAGAAGATACGCAGTATTTT. The full variable domain, its missing parts supplied by reference TRBV11-2 and TRBJ2-3, is EAGVAQSPRYKIIEKRQSVAFWCNPISGHATLYWYQQILGQGPKLLIQFQNNGVVDDSQLPKDRFSAERLKGVDSTLKIQPAKLEDSAVYLCASSPRLAGEDTQYFGPGTRLTVL.

This clonotype was counted many times. V gene TRBV5-1 combines with J gene TRBJ2-3; D is unclear. Germline loops: CDR1 SGHRS, CDR2 YFSETQ. CDR3 length: 16 amino acids. Trimming shortened V by 0 bases and J by 0 bases, and 11 bases separated the two germline ends. Written as DNA, the CDR3 is TGCGCCAGCAGCTTGGAAGGCTTCAGGAGCACAGATACGCAGTATTTT. The encoded protein is CASSLEGFRSTDTQYF. The full variable domain, rest sourced from reference TRBV5-1 and TRBJ2-3, is KAGVTQTPRYLIKTRGQQVTLSCSPISGHRSVSWYQQTPGQGLQFLFEYFSETQRNKGNFPGRFSGRQFSNSRSEMNVSTLELGDSALYLCASSLEGFRSTDTQYFGPGTRLTVL.

This chain joins TRBV12-3 or TRBV12-4 and TRBJ2-7; weak D call: TRBD2 (6 bases). The CDR3 length is 14 residues. Trimming pared 1 base from V and 0 bases from J, leaving 7 bases between. The CDR3 sequence: CASSLGGISYEQYF. As DNA, the CDR3 is TGTGCCAGCAGTTTAGGCGGGATCTCCTACGAGCAGTACTTC.

This clonotype showed up many times. The chain joins TRBV9 to TRBJ2-5, with 11 positions matching TRBD2. The junction had 6 bases not matched to a gene; V was cut back by 4 bases and J by 4 bases. This CDR3 spans 15 amino acids. CDR1 is SGDLS, CDR2 YYNGEE, per germline. CDR3 bases: TGTGCCAGCAGCTCGACTAGCGGGATTCTAGAGACCCAGTACTTC. It codes for CASSSTSGILETQYF.

This clonotype was seen at least ten times. This chain joins TRBV20-1 and TRBJ2-5, with D possibly matching TRBD2 (6 bases). The V end lost 7 bases, the J end lost 1 base, and 19 bases lay between the germline ends. Per germline, CDR1 DFQATT and CDR2 SNEGSKA (reference sequence). The CDR3 is 15 amino acids. The CDR3: CSDLIAEDGQETQYF. CDR3 sequence (DNA): TGCAGTGACCTAATAGCGGAGGATGGCCAAGAGACCCAGTACTTC.

In regard to this clonotype: It may be a read error: a sequence one base away is much more abundant. V and J are TRBV10-3 and TRBJ1-2; 8 nucleotides agree with TRBD1. Trimming cost V 10 bases and J 8 bases; bases outside gene matches: 15. This CDR3 contains 14 residues. From germline, CDR1 is ENHRY and CDR2 SYGVKD. The CDR3 loop reads CANQSIQGVDGYTF. The CDR3 DNA reads as TGTGCCAACCAGAGTATACAGGGGGTTGACGGCTACACCTTC.

This clonotype was observed at least ten times. The chain couples TRBV19 to TRBJ1-1; D is possibly TRBD1 (5 bases). Germline V lookup: CDR1 LNHDA, CDR2 SQIVND (reference sequence). V gave up 6 bases and J gave up 4 bases, with 9 bases separating them. The CDR3 sequence is 12 residues long. The CDR3 here is CASSQGITEAFF. The CDR3, as DNA: TGTGCCAGTAGCCAGGGTATCACTGAAGCTTTCTTT.

This clonotype was recorded at least ten times. V usage is TRBV27 and J usage is TRBJ1-1, with a tentative D call TRBD1 (6 bases). The CDR3 has 18 amino acids. Deletions cut 2 bases from V and 2 bases from J, with 21 bases between. Per germline, CDR1 MNHEY and CDR2 SMNVEV (reference sequence). The CDR3 DNA reads TGTGCCAGCAGTTTAAGGGGATACAGGGACACGTCAAACACTGAAGCTTTCTTT. It yields the protein CASSLRGYRDTSNTEAFF.

Remarks on this clonotype: A much more abundant neighbour one base away suggests this may be a read error. V is TRBV7-9 and J is TRBJ1-6; possible D gene TRBD1, 6 bases. Germline V CDR1 and CDR2: SEHNR, FQNEAQ (reference sequence). Trimming took 5 bases from V and 7 from J, leaving 21 bases between them. This CDR3 has 17 amino acids. CDR3 in DNA: TGTGCCAGCAGCACGAGTTGGGCACGGGGGCGGAATTCACCCCTCCACTTT. Translated, it gives CASSTSWARGRNSPLHF.

This clonotype was observed at least ten times. The genes are TRBV20-1 and TRBJ1-1; D is perhaps TRBD1 (5 bases). Germline values: CDR1 DFQATT, CDR2 SNEGSKA (reference sequence). The ends were cut back, 1 base at V and 1 base at J, with 7 bases in the middle. The CDR3 contains 13 residues. CDR3 residues: CSARVGQNTEAFF. The CDR3 region has the DNA TGCAGTGCTAGAGTCGGACAGAACACTGAAGCTTTCTTT.

This clonotype was picked up many times. The J gene is TRBJ2-3, the V gene TRBV7-6; 11 bases map to TRBD2. Trimming took 5 bases from V and 6 from J; bases not matched to a gene: 7. From germline, CDR1 is SGHVS and CDR2 FNYEAQ. CDR3 size: 15 residues. The CDR3 DNA reads as TGTGCCAGCAGCGTTGGACTAGCGGGCCTGGATACGCAGTATTTT. The encoded protein is CASSVGLAGLDTQYF. Together with reference TRBV7-6 and TRBJ2-3, the CDR3 gives the full variable domain: GAGVSQSPRYKVTKRGQDVALRCDPISGHVSLYWYRQALGQGPEFLTYFNYEAQQDKSGLPNDRFSAERPEGSISTLTIQRTEQRDSAMYRCASSVGLAGLDTQYFGPGTRLTVL.

This clonotype was found many times. The chain joins TRBV4-3 to TRBJ2-7, with D possibly TRBD2 on 6 matching bases. Trimming took off 0 bases at V and 2 bases at J, with 14 bases between the two ends. The CDR3 has 16 residues. Per the germline V gene, CDR1 is LGHNA and CDR2 is YSLEER. CDR3 residues: CASSQDLRPSAYEQYF. In DNA form, the CDR3 reads TGCGCCAGCAGCCAAGATTTGAGACCTAGCGCCTACGAGCAGTACTTC.

This clonotype was picked up many times. The chain employs TRBV2 and TRBJ2-1, with D tentatively TRBD1 or TRBD2 (6 bases each). Per the germline V gene, CDR1 is SNHLY and CDR2 is FYNNEI. The CDR3 has 15 residues. Trimming left V 6 bases short and J 2 bases short, with 14 bases between. CDR3 protein: CASRRGDSPYNEQFF. As DNA, the CDR3 is TGTGCCAGCAGAAGGGGGGACTCACCCTACAATGAGCAGTTCTTC.

There are many counts of this clonotype. The gene calls are TRBV6-4 and TRBJ2-2; D is undetermined. V dropped 2 bases and J dropped 3 bases, with 7 bases sitting between them. The V gene's germline CDR1 is MRHNA and CDR2 SNTAGT. CDR3 length: 14 residues. CDR3 region: CASSDERDTGELFF. The CDR3 DNA follows: TGTGCCAGCAGTGACGAGCGAGACACCGGGGAGCTGTTTTTT.

This clonotype occurred many times. This chain links TRBV12-3 or TRBV12-4 with TRBJ2-5; TRBD2 matches at 12 bases. The J segment lost 4 bases and the V segment lost 5 bases, leaving 8 bases of the junction unmatched. There are 16 residues in the CDR3. CDR3 loop: CASSPGLAGIVETQYF. DNA for the CDR3: TGTGCCAGCAGTCCCGGACTAGCGGGAATTGTAGAGACCCAGTACTTC.

Worth noting for this clonotype: Just one base apart from a much larger clone, this may be a read error. The chain employs TRBV3-1 and TRBJ2-7, with D possibly being TRBD1 or TRBD2 (5 bases each). The length of the CDR3 is 11 residues. With 0 bases removed from V and 9 bases from J, the gap between germline ends came to 6 bases. Germline V gene lookup returns CDR1 LGHDT and CDR2 YNNKEL (reference sequence). The DNA of the CDR3 is TGTGCCAGCAGCCAAGATGGGGGGCAGTACTTC. Encoded protein: CASSQDGGQYF.

This chain joins TRBV7-9 and TRBJ2-2; a weak D match, TRBD1 (6 bases). The CDR3 length is 17 residues. The V and J ends lost 0 bases and 6 bases respectively, with 17 bases between them. Germline loops: CDR1 SEHNR, CDR2 FQNEAQ (reference sequence). Here the CDR3 reads CASSLAKETYRAGELFF. The CDR3 DNA follows: TGTGCCAGCAGCTTAGCTAAGGAGACGTACAGGGCCGGGGAGCTGTTTTTT.

This clonotype has at least ten counts. V is TRBV5-1 and J is TRBJ1-1, with D unresolved. CDR3 length equals 13 residues. The V end was cut by 0 bases, the J end by 2 bases, with 5 bases between. Germline V gives CDR1 SGHRS, CDR2 YFSETQ. In DNA form, the CDR3 reads TGCGCCAGCAGCTTGGACAGCAACACTGAAGCTTTCTTT. It is translated as CASSLDSNTEAFF.

The sample holds a few counts of this clonotype. The chain recombines TRBV29-1 with TRBJ1-2; 8 nucleotides align to TRBD1. The CDR3 spans 13 residues. V shed 7 bases, J shed 0 bases, and the junction held 4 bases outside the gene matches. Germline loops: CDR1 SQVTM, CDR2 ANQGSEA. CDR3 residues: CSASGQANYGYTF. CDR3 bases: TGCAGCGCTTCGGGACAGGCTAACTATGGCTACACCTTC.

V and J are TRBV12-3 or TRBV12-4 and TRBJ2-5; no firm D call. The CDR3 runs 14 residues. Trimming took 2 bases from V and 3 from J, leaving 10 bases between them. CDR3 sequence reads: CASSLLGPEETQYF. The CDR3 coding sequence is TGTGCCAGCAGTTTACTAGGGCCCGAAGAGACCCAGTACTTC.

This clonotype was picked up a small number of times. V is TRBV7-2 and J is TRBJ1-2, with D possibly matching TRBD1 (5 bases). The germline V gene has CDR1 SGHTA and CDR2 FQGNSA. CDR3 length equals 14 residues. Trimming left V 4 bases short and J 4 bases short, with 13 bases between. The CDR3 loop is CASSSGGDLYGYTF. In DNA form, the CDR3 reads TGTGCCAGCAGCTCGGGGGGGGACCTCTATGGCTACACCTTC.

In regard to this clonotype: A read error is possible here, since a much larger clone lies one base away. This chain uses TRBV19 with TRBJ2-1; D is undetermined. Looked up from germline, CDR1 is LNHDA and CDR2 is SQIVND (reference sequence). The CDR3 runs 15 residues. The CDR3 protein is CASQLRKSSYDEQFF. The CDR3, as DNA: TGTGCCAGCCAATTAAGGAAAAGCTCCTACGATGAGCAGTTCTTC.

The CDR3 DNA sequence: TGCGCCAGCAGAGCAGCCCCAGATACGCAGTATTTT. Protein product: CASRAAPDTQYF. This rearrangement joins TRBV5-1 to TRBJ2-3; D is undetermined. The germline V gene has CDR1 SGHRS and CDR2 YFSETQ. The CDR3 has 12 amino acids. Trimming left V 5 bases short and J 4 bases short, with 8 bases between. The full variable domain, in which reference TRBV5-1 and TRBJ2-3 provide the parts outside the CDR3, is KAGVTQTPRYLIKTRGQQVTLSCSPISGHRSVSWYQQTPGQGLQFLFEYFSETQRNKGNFPGRFSGRQFSNSRSEMNVSTLELGDSALYLCASRAAPDTQYFGPGTRLTVL.

The CDR3 is CARSAIAGSYNEQFF. The CDR3 DNA reads as TGTGCCAGGTCGGCTATAGCGGGCTCCTACAATGAGCAGTTCTTC. The V call is TRBV6-5, the J call TRBJ2-1; 7 nucleotides align to TRBD2. Trimming cost V 9 bases and J 0 bases; bases outside gene matches: 8. The CDR3 length is 15 residues. Germline V gene data show CDR1 as MNHEY and CDR2 as SVGAGI.

In the case of this clonotype: At one of its ends the junction is not consistent with the germline gene, which may arise from a read error. As DNA, the CDR3 is TGTGCCAGCAGCGTAGGGGACAGGGGGGTATACAATGAGCAGCTCTTC. Its protein is CASSVGDRGVYNEQLF. J is TRBJ2-1 and V is TRBV5-4; TRBD1 matches 11 bases. The CDR3 extends over 16 amino acids. Germline lookup yields CDR1 SGHNT and CDR2 YYREEE (reference sequence).

The chain employs TRBV5-8 and TRBJ1-1, with 7 bases aligning to TRBD1. The germline gives CDR1 SGHTS, CDR2 YDEGEE. The junction had 7 bases not matched to a gene; V was cut back by 3 bases and J by 2 bases. This CDR3 spans 15 amino acids. DNA of the CDR3: TGTGCCAGCAGCTGGGGGGGGACAGCTAACACTGAAGCTTTCTTT. Protein product: CASSWGGTANTEAFF. The whole variable domain, filled in from reference TRBV5-8 and TRBJ1-1, reads EAGVTQSPTHLIKTRGQQATLRCSPISGHTSVYWYQQALGLGLQFLLWYDEGEERNRGNFPPRFSGRQFPNYSSELNVNALELEDSALYLCASSWGGTANTEAFFGQGTRLTVV.